One and the same sample provided the 12 T cell receptor beta chains below, sequenced in a study of tumor and adjacent non-tumor tissue in lung cancer. This sample's RNA came from whole unsorted tissue. The normal lung tissue was taken more than 3 cm from the tumor edge. Three rounds of nested PCR, following a modified ARM-PCR protocol, produced the TCRbeta library. TCRdb ran MiXCR on the multiplex PCR reads and lists one entry per CDR3 protein. The repertoire consists of some 97,000 distinct CDR3 sequences, with about 62% occurring once and the leading ten covering roughly 18%. Sequences were obtained from distant non-tumor lung tissue. The receptor set was obtained from a man between 25 and 39 years old with non-small cell lung cancer.

This clonotype was seen repeatedly, ten times or more. The chain has TRBV5-4 and TRBJ2-7; D not certain. The germline V gene has CDR1 SGHNT and CDR2 YYREEE (reference sequence). Trimming took off 3 bases at V and 3 bases at J, with 13 bases between the two ends. The CDR3 covers 14 residues. CDR3 nucleotides: TGTGCCAGCAGCTCCGGGTCGAAGGTCTACGAGCAGTACTTC. This encodes CASSSGSKVYEQYF.

In this sample, this clonotype turned up once. Its ends do not fully match the called genes, so a read error is possible. This rearrangement joins TRBV13 to TRBJ1-6; D is possibly TRBD1 (5 bases). Germline V CDR1 and CDR2: PRHDT, FYEKMQ (reference sequence). This CDR3 is 14 amino acids long. CDR3 in DNA: TGTGTCAGCAGCTCAGGGACCGGGATAGAGTCCCTCCACTTT. Translation gives CVSSSGTGIESLHF.

As regards this clonotype: A read error may account for a junction end that differs from germline. V and J are TRBV4-1 and TRBJ1-5; D gene unclear. The CDR3 has 15 residues. Germline assignment: CDR1 MGHRA and CDR2 YSYEKL. CDR3 in amino acids: CASSQDLGSNQPLHF. DNA of the CDR3: TGCGCCAGCAGCCAGGATCTGGGTAGCAATCAGCCCCTGCATTTT.

Worth noting for this clonotype: A single base separates this from a much larger clone, so it may be a read error. This sequence joins TRBV12-3 or TRBV12-4 and TRBJ1-3; no firm D call. The CDR3 loop spans 16 amino acids. CDR3 in DNA: TGTGCCAGCAGTTCAGAAATCAGGATCTCTAGAAACACCATATATTTT. This encodes CASSSEIRISRNTIYF.

This clonotype has just a few counts. J is TRBJ1-2 and V is TRBV11-2; tentative D call: TRBD1 (6 bases). The CDR3 length is 13 residues. Germline CDR1 and CDR2: SGHAT and FQNNGV. V dropped 4 bases and J dropped 5 bases, with 11 bases sitting between them. CDR3 amino acids: CASSWTESYGYTF. The CDR3 DNA sequence: TGTGCCAGCAGCTGGACAGAATCATATGGCTACACCTTC.

As regards this clonotype: One junction end disagrees with the germline gene, perhaps due to a read error. The chain employs TRBV11-2 and TRBJ2-2; D possibly corresponds to TRBD1 (9 bases). CDR3 size: 16 residues. CDR1 SGHAT and CDR2 FQNNGV come from the germline V gene. CDR3 in amino acids: CSSSTRGQGWSGGLFF. Written as DNA, the CDR3 is TGTTCCAGCAGCACGCGGGGACAGGGATGGAGCGGGGGGCTGTTTTTT.

This clonotype was seen more than once but under ten times. V usage is TRBV11-2 and J usage is TRBJ2-1; 7 bases align to TRBD2. V lost 1 base, J lost 3 bases, and 3 bases stayed unmatched. The CDR3 has 15 amino acids. The germline gives CDR1 SGHAT, CDR2 FQNNGV. The CDR3 nucleotides are TGTGCCAGCAGCTTAGCGGGAGGCCGCTACAATGAGCAGTTCTTC. Residues: CASSLAGGRYNEQFF.

This chain joins TRBV20-1 and TRBJ2-2; TRBD1 is a possible D gene (5 bases). V lost 6 bases, J lost 7 bases, and 18 bases lay in between. The CDR3 extends over 14 amino acids. CDR1 is DFQATT, CDR2 SNEGSKA, per germline (reference sequence). Here the CDR3 DNA reads TGCAGTGCCGCCCTCGAAGGGGCAAGCGGGGAGCTGTTTTTT. Its translation is CSAALEGASGELFF.

This clonotype was detected ten times or more. The gene calls are TRBV6-6 and TRBJ2-3, with 11 bases identical to TRBD2. The germline gives CDR1 MNHNY, CDR2 SVGAGI (reference sequence). The CDR3 sequence is 18 residues long. V trimming: 6 bases; J trimming: 1 base; junction bases outside the gene matches: 12. CDR3 sequence: CASSPWVAGGLGTDTQYF. Written as DNA, the CDR3 is TGTGCCAGCAGCCCCTGGGTAGCGGGGGGGCTGGGCACAGATACGCAGTATTTT.

For this clonotype: At one end, the junction sequence differs from germline, possibly due to a read error. In DNA form, the CDR3 reads TGCGGTGCTAGAGATGACAGGGGTTCCTACAATGAGCAGTTCTTC. Translation gives CGARDDRGSYNEQFF. This chain joins TRBV20-1 and TRBJ2-1; TRBD1 matches 8 bases. CDR3 length: 15 amino acids. The germline CDR1 and CDR2 sequences are DFQATT and SNEGSKA (reference sequence).

Concerning this clonotype itself: At one of its ends the junction is not consistent with the germline gene, which may arise from a read error. The chain combines TRBV6-5 with TRBJ1-2, with D possibly matching TRBD1 (6 bases). There are 14 residues in the CDR3. From germline, CDR1 is MNHEY and CDR2 SVGAGI. The CDR3 nucleotides read TGTGCCAGCAGCCCCCCCGGCAGGGGTGGTGGCAACACTTTC. Protein: CASSPPGRGGGNTF.

A note on this clonotype: A much larger clone is a single base away; this may be a read error. The chain carries TRBV6-5 and TRBJ1-2; 7 nucleotides agree with TRBD1. The germline gives CDR1 MNHEY, CDR2 SVGAGI. CDR3 length: 17 residues. V trimming: 1 base; J trimming: 4 bases; junction bases outside the gene matches: 12. The CDR3 DNA reads TGTGCCAGCAGTTACTTTGCCGGGACAGCCGAGGGCTATGGCTACACCTTC. This encodes CASSYFAGTAEGYGYTF.